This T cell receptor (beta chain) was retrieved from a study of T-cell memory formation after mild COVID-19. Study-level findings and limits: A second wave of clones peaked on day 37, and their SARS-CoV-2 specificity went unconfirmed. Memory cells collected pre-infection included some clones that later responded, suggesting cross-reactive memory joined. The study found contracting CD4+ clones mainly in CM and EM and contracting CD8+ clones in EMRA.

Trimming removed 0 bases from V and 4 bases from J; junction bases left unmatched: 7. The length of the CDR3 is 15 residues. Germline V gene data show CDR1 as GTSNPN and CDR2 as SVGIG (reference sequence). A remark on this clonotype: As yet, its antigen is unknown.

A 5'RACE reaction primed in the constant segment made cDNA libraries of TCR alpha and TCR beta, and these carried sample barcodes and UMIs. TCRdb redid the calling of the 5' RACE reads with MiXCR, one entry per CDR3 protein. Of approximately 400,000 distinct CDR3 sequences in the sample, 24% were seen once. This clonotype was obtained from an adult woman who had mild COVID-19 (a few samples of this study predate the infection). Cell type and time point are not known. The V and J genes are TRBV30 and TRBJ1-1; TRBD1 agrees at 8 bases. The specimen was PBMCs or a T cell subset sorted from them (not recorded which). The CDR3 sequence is CAWSVTGAGVTEAFF. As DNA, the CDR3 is TGTGCCTGGAGTGTGACAGGGGCGGGGGTCACTGAAGCTTTCTTT. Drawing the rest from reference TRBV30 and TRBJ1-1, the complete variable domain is SQTIHQWPATLVQPVGSPLSLECTVEGTSNPNLYWYRQAAGRGLQLLFYSVGIGQISSEVPQNLSASRPQDRQFILSSKKLLLSDSGFYLCAWSVTGAGVTEAFFGQGTRLTVV.